Each of the 14 T cell receptor beta chains below was sequenced from the same sample in a study of cytomegalovirus exposure and HLA in healthy donors. PCR involved 60 Vbeta and 13 Jbeta primers. TCRdb's copy holds only in-frame clones and misses some; the assay was immunoSEQ multiplex PCR. This sample's table reports under 200,000 clones. Sequenced sample: PBMCs. These receptors were obtained from a man in his thirties or forties in good health and CMV-seronegative.

Details on this clone: Other DNA sequences within the sample encode an identical CDR3. V gene TRBV14 combines with J gene TRBJ2-7; a weak D match, TRBD2 (6 bases). V was cut by 1 base and J by 2 bases, with 15 bases left in between. Germline V CDR1 and CDR2: SGHDN, FVKESK. The CDR3 runs 16 residues. The CDR3 region has the DNA TGTGCCAGCAGCCAAGTAGGCACGGGCGGGACCTACGAGCAGTACTTC. It specifies CASSQVGTGGTYEQYF. The whole variable domain, filled in from reference TRBV14 and TRBJ2-7, reads EAGVTQFPSHSVIEKGQTVTLRCDPISGHDNLYWYRRVMGKEIKFLLHFVKESKQDESGMPNNRFLAERTGGTYSTLKVQPAELEDSGVYFCASSQVGTGGTYEQYFGPGTRLTVT.

This rearrangement joins TRBV29-1 to TRBJ1-2; 10 bases line up with TRBD1. The CDR3 contains 15 residues. The germline CDR1 and CDR2 sequences are SQVTM and ANQGSEA. Trimming at V came to 6 bases and at J to 5 bases, leaving 12 bases not matched to a gene. The CDR3 region is CSVAGTGVPHYGYTF. The CDR3 region has the DNA TGCAGCGTCGCCGGGACAGGGGTCCCTCATTATGGCTACACCTTC.

This rearrangement joins TRBV25-1 to TRBJ2-5, with a possible D match to TRBD1 (7 bases). The CDR3 consists of 17 residues. V shed 7 bases and J shed 0 bases, with 21 bases lying between them. Germline V gene sequence: CDR1 MGHDK, CDR2 SYGVNS. CDR3 loop: CASISRGRGEYQETQYF. The CDR3 DNA is TGTGCCAGCATAAGTAGGGGGCGCGGGGAGTACCAAGAGACCCAGTACTTC.

V is TRBV12-5 and J is TRBJ2-2; 13 bases align to TRBD2. V shed 5 bases, J shed 7 bases, and the junction held 7 bases outside the gene matches. This CDR3 comprises 16 residues. The V gene's germline CDR1 is LGHNT and CDR2 FRNRAP. Here the CDR3 reads CASGLRLAGGVGELFF. The DNA for the CDR3 is TGTGCTAGTGGTCTACGACTAGCGGGAGGAGTCGGGGAGCTGTTTTTT. The whole variable domain, remainder taken from reference TRBV12-5 and TRBJ2-2, is DARVTQTPRHKVTEMGQEVTMRCQPILGHNTVFWYRQTMMQGLELLAYFRNRAPLDDSGMPKDRFSAEMPDATLATLKIQPSEPRDSAVYFCASGLRLAGGVGELFFGEGSRLTVL.

This chain connects TRBV4-2 to TRBJ1-2, with TRBD1 identical over 12 bases. Trimming cost V 1 base and J 2 bases; bases outside gene matches: 5. CDR3 size: 17 residues. Germline CDR1 LGHNA, CDR2 YNFKEQ. For the CDR3, the DNA is TGTGCCAGCAGCCAAGGGGACAGGGGGCTTCTGAACTATGGCTACACCTTC. It specifies CASSQGDRGLLNYGYTF.

Regarding this clone: Distinct nucleotide sequences in the sample also encode this CDR3. This chain joins TRBV30 and TRBJ1-5, with 8 bases matching TRBD1. Germline loops: CDR1 GTSNPN, CDR2 SVGIG (reference sequence). The CDR3 contains 13 residues. The junction had 0 bases not matched to a gene; V was cut back by 0 bases and J by 5 bases. The CDR3: CAWSVTGDQPQHF. DNA of the CDR3: TGTGCCTGGAGTGTGACAGGGGATCAGCCCCAGCATTTT. Filled out from reference TRBV30 and TRBJ1-5, the complete variable domain reads SQTIHQWPATLVQPVGSPLSLECTVEGTSNPNLYWYRQAAGRGLQLLFYSVGIGQISSEVPQNLSASRPQDRQFILSSKKLLLSDSGFYLCAWSVTGDQPQHFGDGTRLSIL.

The chain couples TRBV18 to TRBJ1-2; perhaps TRBD1 as D (6 bases). With 4 bases removed from V and 4 bases from J, the gap between germline ends came to 19 bases. This CDR3 has 16 residues. Looked up from germline, CDR1 is KGHSH and CDR2 is LQKENI. For the CDR3, the DNA is TGTGCCAGCTCACGCGGCGCAGGGGAAGGCCTCTATGGCTACACCTTC. Encoded protein: CASSRGAGEGLYGYTF.

This chain uses TRBV7-6 with TRBJ1-5; 9 bases map to TRBD1. The CDR3 extends over 15 amino acids. After removal of 4 bases from V and 7 bases from J, the junction contained 8 bases not matched to a gene. CDR1 is SGHVS and CDR2 is FNYEAQ in the germline V gene. The CDR3 DNA reads as TGTGCCAGCAGCTCTGGGACAGGGAGAGGACAGCCCCAGCATTTT. Translation gives CASSSGTGRGQPQHF.

The chain links TRBV2 to TRBJ2-3; 12 bases agree with TRBD2. Unmatched junction bases numbered 3, after V lost 6 bases and J lost 2 bases. CDR1 SNHLY and CDR2 FYNNEI come from the germline V gene. CDR3 size: 15 residues. The CDR3 loop is CASRGLAGPTDTQYF. CDR3 nucleotide sequence: TGTGCCAGCAGAGGACTAGCGGGGCCCACAGATACGCAGTATTTT.

This chain connects TRBV28 to TRBJ1-5, with TRBD1 matching 9 bases. V shed 6 bases and J 7 bases; nucleotides not matched to a gene: 10. This CDR3 has 15 residues. CDR1 and CDR2 from the germline V gene are MDHEN and SYDVKM. CDR3 coding DNA: TGTGCCAGCAGCTTGGGACAGGGAAGGGACCAGCCCCAGCATTTT. Translation: CASSLGQGRDQPQHF.

The chain links TRBV4-3 to TRBJ2-7, with 9 bases fitting TRBD2. CDR1 is LGHNA and CDR2 is YSLEER in the germline V gene. CDR3 size: 15 residues. J gave up 1 base and V 1 base, and 2 bases lay outside the gene matches. CDR3 region: CASSQVLAGSYEQYF. The CDR3 DNA is TGCGCCAGCAGCCAAGTCCTAGCGGGGTCCTACGAGCAGTACTTC.

V and J are TRBV27 and TRBJ2-3; 15 bases agree with TRBD2. V lost 5 bases, J lost 1 base, and 7 bases stayed unmatched. This CDR3 region has 18 residues. The V gene's germline CDR1 is MNHEY and CDR2 SMNVEV (reference sequence). CDR3 residues: CASSPGTSGRRGTDTQYF. CDR3 coding DNA: TGTGCCAGCAGTCCCGGGACTAGCGGGAGGAGGGGCACAGATACGCAGTATTTT.

The V gene is TRBV5-1, the J gene TRBJ2-2; tentative D call: TRBD2 (6 bases). Germline CDR1 reads SGHRS; CDR2 reads YFSETQ. V was pared by 7 bases and J by 6 bases, with 22 bases between. This CDR3 has 16 residues. Here the CDR3 DNA reads TGCGCCAGCGGCCCTCCGGGGGTCCTACGGCCCGGGGAGCTGTTTTTT. It encodes CASGPPGVLRPGELFF.

The J gene is TRBJ1-1, the V gene TRBV28, with no clear D. The V and J ends lost 5 bases and 1 base respectively, with 8 bases between them. Germline lookup yields CDR1 MDHEN and CDR2 SYDVKM. CDR3 length: 13 amino acids. The DNA of the CDR3 is TGTGCCAGCAGTGAGGGCGGGAACACTGAAGCTTTCTTT. This translates into CASSEGGNTEAFF.